This T cell receptor (beta chain) originates from a study of blood T cell repertoires in COVID-19 (dated by TCRdb to 2018 to 2021). For the wider study: Collaborator samples came from the United States, Italy and Spain and covered acute and convalescent phases of COVID-19. The prospective study material was composed of cDNA or gDNA derived from T cells, B-cell-depleted T cells, or PBMCs. The dataset comprised deeply sampled blood TCRbeta repertoires from subjects exposed to, actively infected with, or recovered from COVID-19. The repertoires were made available in a free public database intended to serve as a resource for research on the immune response to SARS-CoV-2. The samples were drawn from the first 160 participants of the ongoing ImmuneRACE study and from 1,254 subjects provided by 6 global collaborators. The sample metadata nearly always contained a de-identified subject ID, COVID-19 status, age in years and sex. Where available, HLA class I and class II types were taken from metadata supplied by the sample provider and were not determined by assay-based typing.

Details on this clone: Its antigen specificity is not known. Per-nucleotide qualities are absent, and no much larger clonotype sits a single base away.

Per the germline V gene, MNHEY is the CDR1 and SVGAGI is the CDR2. The V end gives up 6 bases and the J end 4 bases, leaving 9 bases in the junction not matched to a gene. The CDR3 starts with the cysteine, ends with the phenylalanine, and has 14 residues. The CDR3 DNA has 42 bases and is translated from base 1. Overall results and qualifications from the work: The quantity of clinical and demographic metadata differed by source and by participant and was supplied without curation.

Participants in the prospective study were enrolled through a virtual design, were aged about 18 to 89 years, and lived in approximately 25 United States geographic areas. In the prospective study, participants were assigned to cohorts based on the clinical history participants reported in a screening survey and a study questionnaire. ImmuneRACE Cohort 3 recovered participants were defined by two consecutive negative NP/OP PCR tests, healthcare professional clearance, or symptom resolution. Mobile phlebotomists in the prospective study collected whole blood, serum and a nasopharyngeal or oropharyngeal swab from every participant. Additional blood draws and questionnaires over an approximately two-month period could optionally be provided by prospective study participants. Before DNA extraction, prospective study blood samples were shipped either frozen or at room temperature. TCRbeta CDR3 regions were amplified from genomic DNA using the immunoSEQ Assay, a bias-controlled multiplex PCR. The original methods were these. Nucleated cell counts per sample were estimated from amplification of reference gene primers within the assay. To quantify the absolute abundance of each unique TCRbeta CDR3 rearrangement, sequence reads were collapsed and filtered. Productive Simpson clonality was computed per sample as the square root of Simpson's diversity index over productive rearrangements. What TCRdb holds here is the immuneACCESS table cut down to in-frame rearrangements. Part of the clones is not present; checked against another copy, under half of the missing clones reflect an unresolved V gene, and the others are unexplained. V, J and clone size are taken as reported in that table, and D and trimming were inferred from the DNA itself. For this sample there are fewer than 200,000 clones; 88% appear just once. The ten biggest clones cover 9% of the sample.

The TCR was taken from a woman aged 18-29 years who had recovered from COVID-19. The V and J segments used are TRBV6-5 and TRBJ2-7; the junction holds 7 bases that match TRBD1. Sequencing used PBMCs or T cells enriched from blood (not recorded which). The DNA sequence follows: TGTGCCAGCAGCCTCCGACAGGGTTCATACGAGCAGTACTTC. Its protein reads: CASSLRQGSYEQYF.